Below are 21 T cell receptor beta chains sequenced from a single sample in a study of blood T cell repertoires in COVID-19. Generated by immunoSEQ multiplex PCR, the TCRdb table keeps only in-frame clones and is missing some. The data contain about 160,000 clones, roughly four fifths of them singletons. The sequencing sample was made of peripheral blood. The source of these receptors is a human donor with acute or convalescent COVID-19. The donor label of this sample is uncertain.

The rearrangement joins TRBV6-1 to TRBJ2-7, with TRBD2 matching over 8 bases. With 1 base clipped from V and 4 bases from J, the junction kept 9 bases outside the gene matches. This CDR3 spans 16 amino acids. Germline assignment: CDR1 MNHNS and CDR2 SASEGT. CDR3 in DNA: TGTGCCAGCAGTGAAGTCCAGCGGGGGCTGAGGTACGAGCAGTACTTC. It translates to CASSEVQRGLRYEQYF.

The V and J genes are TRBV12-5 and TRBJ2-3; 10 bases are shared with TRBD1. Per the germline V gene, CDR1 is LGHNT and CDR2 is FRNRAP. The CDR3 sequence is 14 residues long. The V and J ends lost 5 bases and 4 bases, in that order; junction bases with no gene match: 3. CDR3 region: CASGRQGAADTQYF. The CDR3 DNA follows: TGTGCTAGTGGTCGACAGGGGGCCGCAGATACGCAGTATTTT. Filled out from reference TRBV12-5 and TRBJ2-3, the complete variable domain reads DARVTQTPRHKVTEMGQEVTMRCQPILGHNTVFWYRQTMMQGLELLAYFRNRAPLDDSGMPKDRFSAEMPDATLATLKIQPSEPRDSAVYFCASGRQGAADTQYFGPGTRLTVL.

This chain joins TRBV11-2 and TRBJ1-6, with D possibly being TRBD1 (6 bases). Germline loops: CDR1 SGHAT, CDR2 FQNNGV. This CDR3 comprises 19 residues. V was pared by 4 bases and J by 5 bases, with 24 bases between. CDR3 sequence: CASSSSQWTADGDNSPLHF. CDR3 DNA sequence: TGTGCCAGCAGCTCATCGCAGTGGACAGCTGACGGAGATAATTCACCCCTCCACTTT.

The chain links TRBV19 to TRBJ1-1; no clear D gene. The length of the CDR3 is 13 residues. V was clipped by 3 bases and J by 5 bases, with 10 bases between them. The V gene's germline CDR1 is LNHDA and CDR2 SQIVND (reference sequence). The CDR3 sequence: CASSIPGWTEAFF. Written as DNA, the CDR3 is TGTGCCAGTAGTATTCCCGGGTGGACTGAAGCTTTCTTT.

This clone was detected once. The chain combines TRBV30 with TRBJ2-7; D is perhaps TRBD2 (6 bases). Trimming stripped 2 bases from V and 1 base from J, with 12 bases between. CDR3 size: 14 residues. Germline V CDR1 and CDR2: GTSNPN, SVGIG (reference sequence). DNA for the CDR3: TGTGCCTGGAGTCCCTCGGGGGTGTCCTACGAGCAGTACTTC. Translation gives CAWSPSGVSYEQYF.

The CDR3 loop reads CAWSKTGGDGYTF. Written as DNA, the CDR3 is TGTGCCTGGAGCAAGACAGGGGGCGATGGCTACACCTTC. This chain connects TRBV30 to TRBJ1-2, with TRBD1 matching over 10 bases. Germline V gene lookup returns CDR1 GTSNPN and CDR2 SVGIG (reference sequence). V was clipped by 3 bases and J by 6 bases; unmatched bases: 4. The CDR3 loop spans 13 amino acids. Combining the CDR3 with reference TRBV30 and TRBJ1-2 gives the whole variable domain SQTIHQWPATLVQPVGSPLSLECTVEGTSNPNLYWYRQAAGRGLQLLFYSVGIGQISSEVPQNLSASRPQDRQFILSSKKLLLSDSGFYLCAWSKTGGDGYTFGSGTRLTVV.

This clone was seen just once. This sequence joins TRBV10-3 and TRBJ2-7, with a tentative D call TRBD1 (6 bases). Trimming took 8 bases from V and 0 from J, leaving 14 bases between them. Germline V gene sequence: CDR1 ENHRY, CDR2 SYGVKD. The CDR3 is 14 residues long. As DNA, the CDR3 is TGTGCCATCTGTCCTGGGGACACCTCCTACGAGCAGTACTTC. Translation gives CAICPGDTSYEQYF.

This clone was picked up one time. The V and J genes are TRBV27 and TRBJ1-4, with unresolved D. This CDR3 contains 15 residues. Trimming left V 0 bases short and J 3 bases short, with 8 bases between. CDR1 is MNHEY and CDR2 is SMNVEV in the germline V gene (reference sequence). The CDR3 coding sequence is TGTGCCAGCAGTTTATCGCCAGATTCTAATGAAAAACTGTTTTTT. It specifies CASSLSPDSNEKLFF. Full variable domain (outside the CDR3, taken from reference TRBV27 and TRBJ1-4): EAQVTQNPRYLITVTGKKLTVTCSQNMNHEYMSWYRQDPGLGLRQIYYSMNVEVTDKGDVPEGYKVSRKEKRNFPLILESPSPNQTSLYFCASSLSPDSNEKLFFGSGTQLSVL.

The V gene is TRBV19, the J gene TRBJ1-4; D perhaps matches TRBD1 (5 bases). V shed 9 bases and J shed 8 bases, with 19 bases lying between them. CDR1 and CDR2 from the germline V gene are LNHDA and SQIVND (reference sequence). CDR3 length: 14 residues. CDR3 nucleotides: TGTGCCAGCACCGCCCCAGGGAATTGGGAAAAACTGTTTTTT. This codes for CASTAPGNWEKLFF.

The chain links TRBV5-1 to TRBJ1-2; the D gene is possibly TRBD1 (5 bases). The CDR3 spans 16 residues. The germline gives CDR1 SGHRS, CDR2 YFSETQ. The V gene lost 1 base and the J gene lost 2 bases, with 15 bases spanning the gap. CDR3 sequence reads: CASSLNTGTINYGYTF. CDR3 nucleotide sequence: TGCGCCAGCAGCTTGAACACAGGTACAATCAACTATGGCTACACCTTC.

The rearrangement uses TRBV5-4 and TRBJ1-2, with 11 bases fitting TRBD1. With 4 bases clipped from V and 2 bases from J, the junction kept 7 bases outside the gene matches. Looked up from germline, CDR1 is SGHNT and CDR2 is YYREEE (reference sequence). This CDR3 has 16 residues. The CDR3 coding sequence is TGTGCCAGCAGCCCGGGCGGGACAGGGGGAAACTATGGCTACACCTTC. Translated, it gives CASSPGGTGGNYGYTF.

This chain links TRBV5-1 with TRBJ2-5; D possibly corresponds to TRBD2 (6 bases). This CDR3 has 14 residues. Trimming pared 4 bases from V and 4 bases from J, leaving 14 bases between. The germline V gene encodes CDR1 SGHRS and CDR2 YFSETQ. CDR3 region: CASSPQGGAETQYF. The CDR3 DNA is TGCGCCAGCAGCCCCCAAGGAGGGGCAGAGACCCAGTACTTC. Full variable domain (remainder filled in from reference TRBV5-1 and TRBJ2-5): KAGVTQTPRYLIKTRGQQVTLSCSPISGHRSVSWYQQTPGQGLQFLFEYFSETQRNKGNFPGRFSGRQFSNSRSEMNVSTLELGDSALYLCASSPQGGAETQYFGPGTRLLVL.

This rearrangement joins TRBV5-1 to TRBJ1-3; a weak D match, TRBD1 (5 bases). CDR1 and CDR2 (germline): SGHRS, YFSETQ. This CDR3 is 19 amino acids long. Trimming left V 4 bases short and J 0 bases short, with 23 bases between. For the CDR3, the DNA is TGCGCCAGCAGCCTAAACACCGGACGCCTAGGGGACTCTGGAAACACCATATATTTT. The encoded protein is CASSLNTGRLGDSGNTIYF.

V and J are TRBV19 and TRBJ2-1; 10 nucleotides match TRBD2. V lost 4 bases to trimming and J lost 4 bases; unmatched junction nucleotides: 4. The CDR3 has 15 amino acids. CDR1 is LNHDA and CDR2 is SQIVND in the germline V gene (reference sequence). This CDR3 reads CASSKASGGYNEQFF. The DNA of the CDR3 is TGTGCCAGTAGTAAGGCTAGCGGGGGATACAATGAGCAGTTCTTC.

The CDR3 loop reads CASSLSSLQYF. CDR3 nucleotide sequence: TGTGCCAGCAGCTTATCTAGCCTCCAGTATTTT. The rearrangement links TRBV7-9 to TRBJ2-3; weak D call: TRBD2 (5 bases). Germline CDR1 SEHNR, CDR2 FQNEAQ (reference sequence). V gave up 2 bases and J gave up 12 bases, with 9 bases separating them. CDR3 length equals 11 residues.

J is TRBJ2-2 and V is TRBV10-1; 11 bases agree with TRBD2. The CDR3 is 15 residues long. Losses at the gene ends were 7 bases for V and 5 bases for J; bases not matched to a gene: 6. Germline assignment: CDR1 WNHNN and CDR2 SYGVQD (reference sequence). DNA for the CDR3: TGCGCCAGCAAGGCTAGCGGGGGGTTTACCGGGGAGCTGTTTTTT. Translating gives CASKASGGFTGELFF.

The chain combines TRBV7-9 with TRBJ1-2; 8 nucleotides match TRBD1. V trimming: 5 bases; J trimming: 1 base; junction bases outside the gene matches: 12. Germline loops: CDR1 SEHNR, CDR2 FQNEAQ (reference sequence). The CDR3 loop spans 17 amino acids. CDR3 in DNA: TGTGCCAGCAGCCTGCCCTGGACAGGGCAACTTAACTATGGCTACACCTTC. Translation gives CASSLPWTGQLNYGYTF.

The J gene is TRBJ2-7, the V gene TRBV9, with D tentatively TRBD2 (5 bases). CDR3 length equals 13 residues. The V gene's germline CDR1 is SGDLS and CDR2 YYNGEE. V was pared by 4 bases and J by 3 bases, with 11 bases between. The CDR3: CASSLYEGYEQYF. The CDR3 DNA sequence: TGTGCCAGCAGCCTCTACGAGGGCTACGAGCAGTACTTC.

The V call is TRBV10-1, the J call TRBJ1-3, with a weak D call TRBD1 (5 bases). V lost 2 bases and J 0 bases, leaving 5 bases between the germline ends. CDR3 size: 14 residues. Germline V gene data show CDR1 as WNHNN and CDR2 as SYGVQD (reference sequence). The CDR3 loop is CASSEDSSGNTIYF. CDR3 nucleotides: TGCGCCAGCAGTGAGGACAGCTCTGGAAACACCATATATTTT.

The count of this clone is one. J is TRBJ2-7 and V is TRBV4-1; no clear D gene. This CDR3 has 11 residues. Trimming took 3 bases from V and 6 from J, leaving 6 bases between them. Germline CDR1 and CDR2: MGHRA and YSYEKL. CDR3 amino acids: CASSQRSEQYF. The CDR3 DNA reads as TGCGCCAGCAGCCAGAGGAGCGAGCAGTACTTC.

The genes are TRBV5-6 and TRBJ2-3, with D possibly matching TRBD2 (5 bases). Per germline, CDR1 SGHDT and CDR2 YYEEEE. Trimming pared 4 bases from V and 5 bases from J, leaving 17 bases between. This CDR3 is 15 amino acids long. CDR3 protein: CASSRAGDPRDTQYF. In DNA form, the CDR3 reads TGTGCCAGCAGCAGGGCCGGGGATCCACGAGATACGCAGTATTTT.